This section outlines one TCR beta chain sequence together with its context. Its antigen remains unidentified. This sample was included in a study of T cell therapy after organ transplantation. V was shortened by 5 bases and J by 6 bases, with 1 base between the two germline ends. The CDR3 extends over 10 amino acids. Germline loops: CDR1 LNHDA, CDR2 SQIVND (reference sequence). These patients had received solid-organ transplants and had drug-resistant or recurrent cytomegalovirus. Overall study findings and caveats: Post-therapy reconstitution appeared to include transferred and endogenous clonotypes.

TCRdb's copy holds only in-frame clones and misses some; the assay was immunoSEQ multiplex PCR. The data show some 47,000 clones, about 94% seen once. The starting material was CD8+ T cells from blood, obtained before autologous CMV-specific T cell therapy. This rearrangement joins TRBV19 to TRBJ2-2; no reliable D call. The TCR sequence derives from a human patient who had received a solid organ transplant and had CMV disease. The CDR3, as DNA: TGTGCCAGTAGTTCCGGGGAGCTGTTTTTT. It encodes CASSSGELFF.